This TCR beta chain was retrieved from a study of blood T cell repertoires in COVID-19. Here immunoSEQ multiplex PCR was the method, and the copy in TCRdb shows in-frame clones only, minus some. The sample carries about 350,000 clones, around nine tenths recorded once. Germline assignment: CDR1 LGHDT and CDR2 YNNKEL (reference sequence). Trimming cost V 2 bases and J 2 bases, with 13 bases left between them. This CDR3 is 15 amino acids long. Sequenced: peripheral blood. The chain uses TRBV3-1 (or the pseudogene TRBV3-2) and TRBJ2-7; a possible D gene is TRBD1 (5 bases). The clonotype originates from an older woman with COVID-19, enrolled during active disease. CDR3 loop: CASSQIPTGAYEQYF. CDR3 sequence (DNA): TGTGCCAGCAGCCAAATACCTACAGGTGCCTACGAGCAGTACTTC.